The 11 T cell receptor beta chains given below trace back to one sample, sequenced in a study of response to subunit inactivated influenza vaccine. TCRdb re-analysed the RT-PCR reads in MiXCR, keeping a single row per CDR3 protein. The sample has about 540,000 distinct CDR3 sequences, roughly 25% seen once. These data were also filed under a second study, of T cells expressing NK-cell markers. As reported in that work: TCR beta cDNA was made by 5'RACE template switching with UMIs.

The starting material was CD4+ T cells sorted from PBMCs, obtained approximately 13 days after vaccination. These receptors all stem from a man aged 45-60 years who received an inactivated influenza vaccine.

This clonotype came up a few times. The gene calls are TRBV12-3 or TRBV12-4 and TRBJ1-2, with 7 nucleotides matching TRBD1. The length of the CDR3 is 17 residues. The junction had 12 bases not matched to a gene; V was cut back by 3 bases and J by 2 bases. The DNA of the CDR3 is TGTGCCAGCAGTTTCTTAGGTATTTGGGACAGCAACTATGGCTACACCTTC. Encoded protein: CASSFLGIWDSNYGYTF.

This clonotype was counted between two and nine times. The chain has TRBV29-1 and TRBJ2-3, with 11 bases matching TRBD1. The germline V gene has CDR1 SQVTM and CDR2 ANQGSEA. The CDR3 contains 16 residues. V lost 6 bases to trimming and J lost 4 bases; unmatched junction nucleotides: 12. The CDR3 spells CSVVPPGQGGSDTQYF. The CDR3 DNA is TGCAGCGTCGTACCACCGGGACAGGGGGGATCAGATACGCAGTATTTT.

V and J are TRBV28 and TRBJ1-1; tentatively, D is TRBD1 (5 bases). This CDR3 is 12 amino acids long. The germline CDR1 and CDR2 sequences are MDHEN and SYDVKM. Trimming pared 10 bases from V and 7 bases from J, leaving 16 bases between. The CDR3 nucleotides read TGTGCCATGGGCCCCGGGGACGGTGAAGCTTTCTTT. Protein: CAMGPGDGEAFF.

The genes are TRBV20-1 and TRBJ2-4; tentative D call: TRBD1 (5 bases). The germline V gene has CDR1 DFQATT and CDR2 SNEGSKA (reference sequence). CDR3 length equals 16 residues. The ends were cut back, 6 bases at V and 0 bases at J, with 18 bases in the middle. CDR3 sequence reads: CSAQVVDKLAKNIQYF. CDR3 bases: TGCAGTGCCCAGGTGGTGGACAAGCTAGCCAAAAACATTCAGTACTTC.

The chain recombines TRBV7-9 with TRBJ1-2; D might be TRBD1 (6 bases). V lost 4 bases and J 2 bases, leaving 11 bases between the germline ends. This CDR3 is built from 14 residues. Germline CDR1 SEHNR, CDR2 FQNEAQ (reference sequence). CDR3 sequence reads: CASSSQGWNYGYTF. CDR3 nucleotides: TGTGCCAGCAGCTCACAGGGTTGGAACTATGGCTACACCTTC. Full variable domain (missing parts from reference TRBV7-9 and TRBJ1-2): DTGVSQNPRHKITKRGQNVTFRCDPISEHNRLYWYRQTLGQGPEFLTYFQNEAQLEKSRLLSDRFSAERPKGSFSTLEIQRTEQGDSAMYLCASSSQGWNYGYTFGSGTRLTVV.

The chain joins TRBV7-8 to TRBJ2-1; possibly TRBD2 for D (5 bases). Deletions cut 3 bases from V and 10 bases from J, with 13 bases between. Looked up from germline, CDR1 is SGHVS and CDR2 is FQNEAQ. This CDR3 has 13 amino acids. CDR3: CASSFREGSEQFF. The CDR3 region has the DNA TGTGCCAGCAGCTTCCGGGAAGGGAGCGAGCAGTTCTTC.

This rearrangement joins TRBV7-9 to TRBJ2-1; 13 nucleotides align to TRBD2. Germline values: CDR1 SEHNR, CDR2 FQNEAQ (reference sequence). V shed 8 bases, J shed 10 bases, and the junction held 5 bases outside the gene matches. This CDR3 has 13 residues. In nucleotides, the CDR3 is TGTGCCAGCGCCGCGGGACTAGCGGGAGAGCAGTTCTTC. This sequence encodes CASAAGLAGEQFF.

The rearrangement links TRBV6-6 to TRBJ2-2; tentatively, D is TRBD2 (5 bases). The CDR3 sequence is 13 residues long. V was cut by 2 bases and J by 7 bases, with 8 bases left in between. CDR1 and CDR2 (germline): MNHNY, SVGAGI (reference sequence). The CDR3 DNA is TGTGCCAGCAGTTACGCCGGGGTCGGGGAGCTGTTTTTT. It specifies CASSYAGVGELFF.

This clonotype was observed a few times. The genes are TRBV5-1 and TRBJ1-3; TRBD1 might be the D (5 bases). The germline gives CDR1 SGHRS, CDR2 YFSETQ. V shed 4 bases and J shed 0 bases, with 8 bases lying between them. The CDR3 contains 14 residues. The CDR3 loop is CASSARGSGNTIYF. DNA of the CDR3: TGCGCCAGCAGCGCAAGGGGCTCTGGAAACACCATATATTTT.

This chain's CDR3 is CASSRHTGVEQYF. In nucleotides, the CDR3 is TGTGCCAGCAGCCGACATACAGGGGTCGAGCAGTACTTC. The chain couples TRBV7-9 to TRBJ2-7, with TRBD1 matching 7 bases. Trimming removed 5 bases from V and 6 bases from J; junction bases left unmatched: 7. Germline V gives CDR1 SEHNR, CDR2 FQNEAQ (reference sequence). The CDR3 consists of 13 residues.

The rearrangement joins TRBV2 to TRBJ1-1; D might be TRBD1 (6 bases). In germline, CDR1 is SNHLY, CDR2 FYNNEI. The V gene lost 7 bases and the J gene lost 1 base, with 13 bases spanning the gap. The CDR3 runs to 14 residues. CDR3 sequence reads: CASKSGHQNTEAFF. The CDR3 nucleotides are TGTGCCAGCAAATCGGGACATCAGAACACTGAAGCTTTCTTT.